This T cell receptor beta chain was found in a study of shared clonotypes between healthy human individuals. Germline V gene sequence: CDR1 SEHNR, CDR2 FQNEAQ (reference sequence). The CDR3 runs 12 residues. The V end lost 2 bases, the J end lost 8 bases, and 7 bases lay between the germline ends. With respect to this clone: The antigen is not known.

Investigators spread the genomic DNA of each subset evenly over several immunoSEQ plates. The assay was immunoSEQ multiplex PCR, and TCRdb's table has in-frame clones only and misses some. Of around 1.5 million clones listed, approximately 98% are singletons. General study points: Naive CD4 clonotype sharing across several donors was 5% to 6%.

The sample was naive CD4+ T cells sorted from blood. Subset noted: CD45RA+ positively selected. The chain combines TRBV7-9 with TRBJ2-1; maybe TRBD2 (5 bases). The receptor's source is a man between 25 and 39 years old in good health. In DNA form, the CDR3 reads TGTGCCAGCAGCTTACCGGAGGATGAGCAGTTCTTC. Amino acid sequence: CASSLPEDEQFF.